The source of this T cell receptor (beta chain) is a study of blood T cell repertoires in COVID-19. Methods used by the authors: Scientists estimated how many nucleated cells there were by amplifying reference gene primers. Sequencing was performed with immunoSEQ multiplex PCR; in TCRdb, only in-frame clones are kept and a portion is missing. V, J and clone size are those of that table, while D and trimming were read from the DNA. The repertoire holds around 160,000 clones, with 85% to 95% as singletons. Only one count was recorded for this clone. A Seattle source enrolled patients during active infection and followed them longitudinally. The CDR3 has 15 residues. Trimming removed 0 bases from V and 3 bases from J, with 12 bases in between. CDR1 is MGHRA, CDR2 YSYEKL, per germline.

Sequenced material: peripheral blood. This receptor was taken from a woman aged 55-69 years with COVID-19, enrolled during active disease. V gene TRBV4-1 combines with J gene TRBJ2-7; D remains unclear. The CDR3 sequence is CASSQDPRLYYEQYF. The CDR3 coding sequence is TGCGCCAGCAGCCAAGATCCGCGGCTATACTACGAGCAGTACTTC.